This T cell receptor beta chain was identified during a study of blood T cell repertoires in COVID-19. Study-level background: T cells, B-cell-depleted T cells, or PBMCs provided the cDNA or gDNA that served as material.

Here immunoSEQ multiplex PCR was the method, and the copy in TCRdb shows in-frame clones only, minus some. The data show about 480,000 clones, roughly 90% seen once. The age range of participants was about 18 to 95 years, with residence in more than 20 US areas. CDR3 size: 13 residues. V lost 9 bases, J lost 0 bases, and 11 bases lay in between. CDR1 SGHTA and CDR2 FQGNSA come from the germline V gene. This clone was seen just once. Material for sequencing was PBMCs or T cells enriched from blood (not recorded which). The TCR was taken from a woman between 40 and 50 years old who had recovered from COVID-19. This chain links TRBV7-2 with TRBJ1-1; perhaps TRBD1 as D (5 bases). CDR3 residues: CASDLGVNTEAFF. For the CDR3, the DNA is TGTGCCAGTGACCTAGGGGTGAACACTGAAGCTTTCTTT.